This T cell receptor beta chain was found in a study of cytomegalovirus exposure and HLA in healthy donors. Study-level results: A subsequent analysis found that TCR clusters from the first cohort also tended to co-occur in the 90 to 150 validation repertoires, with around 94% of cluster scores above 0. A classifier reportedly called cytomegalovirus status with high sensitivity and specificity.

The donors belonged to the approximately 120-subject validation cohort, separate from the approximately 670-subject first cohort. Only in-frame clones appear in the TCRdb table, and some are missing; sequencing was by immunoSEQ multiplex PCR. The sample has 90,000 to 150,000 clones, 70% to 90% seen once. The CDR3 is 13 residues long. Germline-derived CDR1 and CDR2 are MGHDK and SYGVNS. Trimming cost V 6 bases and J 6 bases; bases outside gene matches: 5. Turning to this clone: Its antigen is unknown.

Specimen: PBMCs. The TCR sequence derives from a woman aged 18-35 years in good health and CMV-seropositive. This rearrangement joins TRBV25-1 to TRBJ1-2; 9 nucleotides align to TRBD1. DNA of the CDR3: TGTGCCAGCAGGACAGGGGGGGTAGATGGCTACACCTTC. This codes for CASRTGGVDGYTF.